This T cell receptor (beta chain) was retrieved from a study of T cell responses to AZD1222 COVID-19 vaccine. Study observations and caveats: With two AZD1222 doses given, Spike-specific TCR breadth and depth both rose. Along spike, vaccine-associated CD4 TCRs were found throughout, with dominance at 160-218 and 743-854. Clonal diversity may have been underestimated, and the donors were mostly white British, with more females than males. Targets within unmutated variant regions were reportedly found for nearly half of spike-specific TCRs.

Data came from immunoSEQ multiplex PCR; TCRdb stores just in-frame clones and leaves some out. The sample has around 90,000 clones, 70% to 90% seen once; the top ten hold about an eighth. Of note for this clone: Its antigen is still unknown.

V lost 6 bases to trimming and J lost 1 base, with 12 bases between them. This CDR3 region has 14 residues. Germline values: CDR1 SGHAT, CDR2 FQNNGV. This sequence joins TRBV11-2 and TRBJ1-1; no definite D call. This sample comprised peripheral blood, obtained on day 0 of AZD1222 vaccination. This TCR derives from an adult in good health. The CDR3 loop reads CASSYYKENTEAFF. CDR3 nucleotides: TGTGCCAGCAGTTATTATAAGGAGAACACTGAAGCTTTCTTT.